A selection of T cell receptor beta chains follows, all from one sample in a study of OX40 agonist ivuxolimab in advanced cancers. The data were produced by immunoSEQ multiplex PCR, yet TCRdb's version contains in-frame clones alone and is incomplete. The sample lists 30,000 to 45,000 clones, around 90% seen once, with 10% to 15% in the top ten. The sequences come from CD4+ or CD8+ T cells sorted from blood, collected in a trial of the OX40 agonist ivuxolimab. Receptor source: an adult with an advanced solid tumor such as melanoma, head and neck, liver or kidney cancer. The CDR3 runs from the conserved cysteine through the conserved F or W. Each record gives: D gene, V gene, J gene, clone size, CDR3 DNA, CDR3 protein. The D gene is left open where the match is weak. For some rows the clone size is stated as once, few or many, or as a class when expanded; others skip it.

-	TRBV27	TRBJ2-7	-	TGTGCCAGCAGTTTATCGAATCGTGCCTACGAGCAGTACTTC	CASSLSNRAYEQYF
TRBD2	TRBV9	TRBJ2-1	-	TGTGCCAGCAGCGTAGCGCTAGCGGGGGCAGTTCTGGATGAGCAGTTCTTC	CASSVALAGAVLDEQFF
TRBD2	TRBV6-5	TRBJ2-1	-	TGTGCCAGCAGTTACTCGGAGACTAGCGGGAGGGGTGAGCAGTTCTTC	CASSYSETSGRGEQFF
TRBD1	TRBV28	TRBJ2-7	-	TGTGCCAGCAGCAGGACAGGGGTTACCTACGAGCAGTACTTC	CASSRTGVTYEQYF
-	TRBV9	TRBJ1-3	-	TGTGCCAGCAGCGCACCCGCCGGGGCTGGAAACACCATATATTTT	CASSAPAGAGNTIYF
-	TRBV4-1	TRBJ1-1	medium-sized	TGCGCCAGCAGCCAACCGACGACTTGGACGAACACTGAAGCTTTCTTT	CASSQPTTWTNTEAFF
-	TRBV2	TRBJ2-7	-	TGTGCCAGCAGTGCAGAAGACACCGCCTACGAGCAGTACTTC	CASSAEDTAYEQYF
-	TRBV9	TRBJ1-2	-	TGTGCCAGCAGTGTCCACCTTAACTATGGCTACACCTTC	CASSVHLNYGYTF
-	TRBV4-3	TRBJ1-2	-	TGCGCCAGCAGCCATGCATTGGCCCTTGGCTACACCTTC	CASSHALALGYTF
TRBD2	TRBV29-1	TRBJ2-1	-	TGCAGCGTCGTCGGGACTACCGGTGAGCAGTTCTTC	CSVVGTTGEQFF
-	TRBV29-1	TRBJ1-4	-	TGCAGCGTTGAAGATAGAAAAGGAGACAGTAATGAAAAACTGTTTTTT	CSVEDRKGDSNEKLFF
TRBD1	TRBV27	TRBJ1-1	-	TGTGCCAGCAGGTCACAGGGGGTGAACACTGAAGCTTTCTTT	CASRSQGVNTEAFF
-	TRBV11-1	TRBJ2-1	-	TGTGCCAGCAGCTTAGCGCAGGGGGGTTCTGAGTTCTTC	CASSLAQGGSEFF
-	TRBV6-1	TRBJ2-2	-	TGTGCCAGCAGTGAAGTAACGGTCCGACCCACCGGGGAGCTGTTTTTT	CASSEVTVRPTGELFF
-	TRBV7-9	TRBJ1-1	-	TGTGCCAGCAGCTTGGTAGGCTACACTGAAGCTTTCTTT	CASSLVGYTEAFF
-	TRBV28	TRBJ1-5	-	TGTGCCAGCAGTGGGAAGGGGGGACAGCCCCAGCATTTT	CASSGKGGQPQHF
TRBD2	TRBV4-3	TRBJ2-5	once	TGCGCCAGCAGCCAAGATCCTGCGGGAGGAGATTGGGAGACCCAGTACTTC	CASSQDPAGGDWETQYF
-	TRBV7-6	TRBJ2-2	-	TGTGCCAGCAGCTTAGCGTCGGGGACCGGGGAGCTGTTTTTT	CASSLASGTGELFF
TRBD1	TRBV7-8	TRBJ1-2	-	TGTGCCAGCAGCCTCCGGGACAGGGGGCTCGAAGCTAACTATGGCTACACCTTC	CASSLRDRGLEANYGYTF
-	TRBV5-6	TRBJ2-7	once	TGTGCCAGCAGCTACTCCGGGGCCAGGAGTTGGGAGCAGTACTTC	CASSYSGARSWEQYF
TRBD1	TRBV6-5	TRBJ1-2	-	TGTGCCAGCAGTTCACAGGGGGGGGCCTATGGCTACACCTTC	CASSSQGGAYGYTF
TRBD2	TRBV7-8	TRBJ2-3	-	TGTGCCAGCAGTCCCCCCCCGGGAGGGAGATCTTTAGCTGTAGATACGCAGTATTTT	CASSPPPGGRSLAVDTQYF
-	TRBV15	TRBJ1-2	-	TGTGCCACCAGCGTACGATCCGGGAACTATGGCTACACCTTC	CATSVRSGNYGYTF
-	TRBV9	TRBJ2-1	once	TGTGCCAGCAGCGGAGTTCTTAGTGGTGAGCAGTTCTTC	CASSGVLSGEQFF
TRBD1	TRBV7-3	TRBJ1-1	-	TGTGCCAGCAGCTCTAGACAGGGGTGGGACACTGAAGCTTTCTTT	CASSSRQGWDTEAFF
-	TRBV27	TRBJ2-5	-	TGTGCCAGCAGTCCAAGTTCAGGGACCCAGTACTTC	CASSPSSGTQYF
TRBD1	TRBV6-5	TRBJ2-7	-	TGTGCCAGCAGTCCGGGACAGAAGTACTACGAGCAGTACTTC	CASSPGQKYYEQYF
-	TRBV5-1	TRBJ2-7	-	TGCGCCAGCAGCTTGGGGACGGGGACCTACGAGCAGTACTTC	CASSLGTGTYEQYF
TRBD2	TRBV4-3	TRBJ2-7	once	TGCGCCAGTAGCCAGGCAGGTCCGGGGAGCGGGAGGGAGGAGCAGTACTTC	CASSQAGPGSGREEQYF
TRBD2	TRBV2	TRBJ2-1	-	TGTGCCAGCAGCACCGGGACTAGCTACGGCAATGAGCAGTTCTTC	CASSTGTSYGNEQFF
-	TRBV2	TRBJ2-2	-	TGTGCCAGCAGTGACAGGGGGAACACCGGGGAGCTGTTTTTT	CASSDRGNTGELFF
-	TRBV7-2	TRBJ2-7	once	TGTGCCAGCAGCTTAGGGGCTAGTAGGTGGAGCGAGCAGTACTTC	CASSLGASRWSEQYF
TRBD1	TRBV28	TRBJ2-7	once	TGTGCCAGCAGGTGGGACAGCGATCGGGAGCAGTACTTC	CASRWDSDREQYF
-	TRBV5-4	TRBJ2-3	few	TGTGCCAGCAGCCCAAGGAGCGGGCCCGACCCAGATACGCAGTATTTT	CASSPRSGPDPDTQYF
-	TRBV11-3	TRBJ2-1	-	TGTGCCAGCAGCCCGTCCGGGGAGTTCAATGAGCAGTTCTTC	CASSPSGEFNEQFF
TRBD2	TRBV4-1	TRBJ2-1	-	TGCGCCAGCAGCCGCGAGGTAGCGGGCTATGAGCAGTTCTTC	CASSREVAGYEQFF
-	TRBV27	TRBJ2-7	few	TGTGCCAGCAGGGCGGGCTACTTCTACGAGCAGTACTTC	CASRAGYFYEQYF
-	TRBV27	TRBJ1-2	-	TGTGCCAGCAGTTTGTCCGGGACCGGGCTTGGCTACACCTTC	CASSLSGTGLGYTF
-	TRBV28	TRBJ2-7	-	TGTGCCAGCAGTTTTGGGGTTGGATACGAGCAGTACTTC	CASSFGVGYEQYF
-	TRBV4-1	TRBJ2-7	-	TGCGCCAGCAGCCAAGATCGAGGTTACTACGAGCAGTACTTC	CASSQDRGYYEQYF
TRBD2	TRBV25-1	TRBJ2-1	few	TGTGCCAGCAAAGCGGGAGGGTCGGATGAGCAGTTCTTC	CASKAGGSDEQFF
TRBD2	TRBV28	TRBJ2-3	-	TGTGCCAGCAGCACCCGGCGACTAGCGGGATCAGATACGCAGTATTTT	CASSTRRLAGSDTQYF
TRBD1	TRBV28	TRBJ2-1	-	TGTGCCAGCAGTCCCCTAGACAGGGGGACGAACAATGAGCAGTTCTTC	CASSPLDRGTNNEQFF
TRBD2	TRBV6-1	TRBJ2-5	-	TGTGCCAGCAGTGCCCCGGTGGTAGCGGGACAAGAGACCCAGTACTTC	CASSAPVVAGQETQYF
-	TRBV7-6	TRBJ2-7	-	TGTGCCAGCAGCTTCACCTCTGAAGCCCACGAGCAGTACTTC	CASSFTSEAHEQYF
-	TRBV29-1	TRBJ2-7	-	TGCAGCGTCGCAGGGGACTCCTACGAGCAGTACTTC	CSVAGDSYEQYF
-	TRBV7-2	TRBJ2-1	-	TGTGCCAGCAGCTTAGACTGGCCGGGGAATGAGCAGTTCTTC	CASSLDWPGNEQFF
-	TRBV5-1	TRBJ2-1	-	TGCGCCAGCAGCTTGGGGGGAGCGTTGGGGGTCTCCTACAATGAGCAGTTCTTC	CASSLGGALGVSYNEQFF
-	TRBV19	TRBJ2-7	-	TGTGCCAGTAGTAAACCCGACACCACCTACGAGCAGTACTTC	CASSKPDTTYEQYF
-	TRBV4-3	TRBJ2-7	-	TGCGCCAGCAGCCACGTGCAGGGCTCCTACGAGCAGTACTTC	CASSHVQGSYEQYF
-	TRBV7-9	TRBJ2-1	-	TGTGCCAGCAGCTTAGATCCAGCGGGTAATGAGCAGTTCTTC	CASSLDPAGNEQFF
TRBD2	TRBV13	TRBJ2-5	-	TGTGCCAGCAGCTGTGGGGGGCTAGCGGGAGATGGAGAGACCCAGTACTTC	CASSCGGLAGDGETQYF
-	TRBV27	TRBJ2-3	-	TGTGCCAGCAGTCTCGTGGTTTCCACAGATACGCAGTATTTT	CASSLVVSTDTQYF
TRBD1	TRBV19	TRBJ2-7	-	TGTGCCAGTAGTAGCCGAGGGACAGGGGGCTTCGAGCAGTACTTC	CASSSRGTGGFEQYF
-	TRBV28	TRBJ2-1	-	TGTGCCAGCAGTTTTGTCAGGCTCAATGAGCAGTTCTTC	CASSFVRLNEQFF
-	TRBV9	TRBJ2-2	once	TGTGCCAGCAGCGAGGTGCCTGGACCCGGGGAGCTGTTTTTT	CASSEVPGPGELFF
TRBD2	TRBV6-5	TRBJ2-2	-	TGTGCCAGCAGTTACTCCGCGGGAGGGGACGGGGAGCTGTTTTTT	CASSYSAGGDGELFF
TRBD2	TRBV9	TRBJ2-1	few	TGTGCCAGCAGCTCCTCGGGAGGACCGTACAATGAGCAGTTCTTC	CASSSSGGPYNEQFF
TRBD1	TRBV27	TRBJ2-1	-	TGTGCCAGCAGTTCCCTCGGGACAGGCAATGAGCAGTTCTTC	CASSSLGTGNEQFF